This T cell receptor beta chain originates from a study of CD8 T cells in ankylosing spondylitis. The CDR3 consists of 14 residues. Comments on this clonotype: Its target is not known.

TCRdb reprocessed the 5' RACE reads with MiXCR, giving one entry per CDR3 protein. This sample has approximately 250,000 distinct CDR3 sequences, with approximately 8.4% found just once. The study, taken as a whole, reports: Previously reported in reactive arthritis synovial fluid and blood were some of the motif variants. CD8+ by phenotype, disease-linked clones were relatively rare in peripheral blood. From matched ankylosing spondylitis synovial fluid, disease-linked clones were reportedly recovered at significantly enriched levels. Ankylosing spondylitis blood seemed to carry a telltale TCR beta motif made of several highly homologous variants.

The chain employs TRBV21-1 and TRBJ2-7. TRBV21-1 is annotated as a pseudogene. The source of this sequence is a female donor with ankylosing spondylitis or in good health (not recorded which). Material for sequencing was blood, either unsorted or a sorted T cell fraction (not recorded which). Here the CDR3 DNA reads TGTGCCAGCAGCCAAGTAGGTACCTGGTACGAGCAGTACTTC. It codes for CASSQVGTWYEQYF.